What follows describes a single TCR beta chain. The antigen remains undetermined. The sample belongs to a study of OX40 agonist ivuxolimab in advanced cancers. Study outcomes and limitations: Expanded clones were, on average, more numerous among CD8+ T cells than CD4+.

The repertoire was sequenced with immunoSEQ multiplex PCR; TCRdb's copy has only in-frame clones and lacks some. This sample carries almost 85,000 clones, 70% to 90% of them seen once, and the ten largest clones take 5.5% to 7.5%. This CDR3 has 15 residues. CDR1 MNHNY and CDR2 SVGAGI come from the germline V gene (reference sequence). Trimming pared 7 bases from V and 0 bases from J, leaving 15 bases between. This TCR was sampled from an adult with an advanced solid tumor such as melanoma, head and neck, liver or kidney cancer. The source material was CD4+ or CD8+ T cells sorted from blood, sampled in a trial of the OX40 agonist ivuxolimab. J is TRBJ1-2 and V is TRBV6-6, with D perhaps matching TRBD1 (5 bases). CDR3 protein: CASTPGAPPNYGYTF. CDR3 sequence (DNA): TGTGCCAGCACCCCCGGGGCACCCCCTAACTATGGCTACACCTTC.